Listed below are T cell receptor beta chains from one sample, sequenced in a study of cytomegalovirus exposure and HLA in healthy donors. Produced via immunoSEQ multiplex PCR; TCRdb's table is partial and in-frame only. The sample yields 85,000 to 100,000 clones, roughly three fifths seen once. What was sequenced was PBMCs. The receptors derive from a man aged 60 to 69 in good health and CMV-seronegative. CDR3s include the opening cysteine and the closing phenylalanine or tryptophan. A D gene is named only where the DNA matches it firmly. For some rows the clone size is stated as once, few or many, or as a class when expanded; others skip it.

>TRBD1|TRBJ1-5|few|TRBV9
CASSVGGTGSQPQHF
TGTGCCAGCAGCGTAGGGGGGACAGGGAGTCAGCCCCAGCATTTT
>-|TRBJ2-7|-|TRBV6-5
CASRGGHDEQYF
TGTGCCAGCAGGGGCGGACATGACGAGCAGTACTTC
>-|TRBJ2-7|-|TRBV7-7
CASSPIGTYEQYF
TGTGCTAGCAGCCCCATCGGGACCTACGAGCAGTACTTC
>TRBD2|TRBJ2-2|-|TRBV14
CASSPLAGEEGELFF
TGTGCCAGCAGCCCGTTAGCGGGAGAGGAGGGGGAGCTGTTTTTT
>TRBD2|TRBJ2-1|-|TRBV10-1
CASSQDGTPGLAGGQFF
TGCGCCAGCAGCCAAGACGGGACACCGGGACTAGCGGGGGGGCAGTTCTTC
>TRBD2|TRBJ2-1|few|TRBV6-5
CASSYGTGLAMEQFF
TGTGCCAGCAGTTACGGTACGGGACTAGCAATGGAGCAGTTCTTC
>-|TRBJ2-2|few|TRBV10-2
CASTHTAAGELFF
TGCGCCAGCACCCATACCGCGGCGGGGGAGCTGTTTTTT
>-|TRBJ2-7|-|TRBV12-2
CASRLSRYEQYF
TGTGCAAGTCGCTTGAGCAGGTACGAGCAGTACTTC
>-|TRBJ2-6|-|TRBV7-3
CASSKITGSGANVLTF
TGTGCCAGCAGCAAAATTACAGGGTCAGGGGCCAACGTCCTGACTTTC
>-|TRBJ1-2|-|TRBV30
CAWSNSGGYTF
TGTGCCTGGAGTAACAGTGGTGGCTACACCTTC
>-|TRBJ1-2|-|TRBV29-1
CSVEDPTSSNGYTF
TGCAGCGTTGAAGATCCGACTTCGTCGAATGGCTACACCTTC
>-|TRBJ2-7|-|TRBV18
CASSPPSSGASQQYF
TGTGCCAGCTCACCACCGTCTTCAGGGGCTTCGCAGCAGTACTTC
>TRBD2|TRBJ2-3|-|TRBV6-1
CARVAGSTDTQYF
TGTGCCAGAGTAGCGGGGAGCACAGATACGCAGTATTTT
>TRBD2|TRBJ2-3|-|TRBV6-6
CASSYFAGVSTDTQYF
TGTGCCAGCAGTTATTTCGCGGGGGTAAGCACAGATACGCAGTATTTT
>TRBD1|TRBJ2-1|-|TRBV27
CASSFPTGRHEQFF
TGTGCCAGCAGTTTCCCGACAGGGCGGCATGAGCAGTTCTTC
>TRBD1|TRBJ1-1|-|TRBV5-1
CASSLLSAGGTEAFF
TGCGCCAGCAGCTTACTGTCGGCAGGGGGCACTGAAGCTTTCTTT
>-|TRBJ1-1|-|TRBV19
CASSPIDKNTEAFF
TGTGCCAGTAGTCCGATCGACAAGAACACTGAAGCTTTCTTT
>TRBD1|TRBJ1-2|-|TRBV29-1
CSVSKGGAYGYTF
TGCAGCGTGTCGAAAGGGGGCGCGTATGGCTACACCTTC
>-|TRBJ2-5|-|TRBV5-4
CASSLGIEGGPETQYF
TGTGCCAGCAGCTTAGGGATTGAGGGTGGGCCAGAGACCCAGTACTTC
>-|TRBJ2-7|once|TRBV30
CAWSVRGTLSYEQYF
TGTGCCTGGAGTGTCAGGGGCACCCTCTCCTACGAGCAGTACTTC
>TRBD2|TRBJ2-1|few|TRBV5-1
CASSLGAGLAGEVQFF
TGCGCCAGCAGCTTGGGCGCCGGACTAGCGGGAGAAGTGCAGTTCTTC
>TRBD1|TRBJ2-5|-|TRBV19
CATRTGGLETQYF
TGTGCCACTCGGACAGGGGGTCTAGAGACCCAGTACTTC
>TRBD1|TRBJ1-1|-|TRBV2
CASKGTGGHTEAFF
TGTGCCAGCAAAGGGACAGGGGGGCACACTGAAGCTTTCTTT
>-|TRBJ1-1|-|TRBV7-7
CASSLGEGFEAFF
TGTGCTAGCAGTCTCGGGGAGGGCTTTGAAGCTTTCTTT
>-|TRBJ1-5|-|TRBV2
CASSALGGNQPQHF
TGTGCCAGCAGTGCTTTGGGGGGGAATCAGCCCCAGCATTTT
>TRBD2|TRBJ2-1|-|TRBV5-1
CASSVLLAGRYNEQFF
TGCGCCAGCAGCGTACTACTAGCGGGCCGATACAATGAGCAGTTCTTC
>-|TRBJ2-2|-|TRBV7-3
CASSLGSVTGELFF
TGTGCCAGCAGCTTAGGGAGCGTCACCGGGGAGCTGTTTTTT
>TRBD2|TRBJ2-1|-|TRBV7-9
CASSLWTSEYNEQFF
TGTGCCAGCAGCCTCTGGACTAGCGAATACAATGAGCAGTTCTTC
>TRBD1|TRBJ2-7|-|TRBV5-1
CASSFTGDEQYF
TGCGCCAGCAGCTTCACAGGGGATGAGCAGTACTTC
>TRBD1|TRBJ1-1|-|TRBV2
CASSTGGRTEAFF
TGTGCCAGCAGCACAGGGGGCAGGACTGAAGCTTTCTTT
>TRBD1|TRBJ2-7|-|TRBV30
CAFVGTAIYEQYF
TGTGCCTTTGTCGGGACAGCTATCTACGAGCAGTACTTC
>-|TRBJ2-2|-|TRBV28
CASSSGTLNTGELFF
TGTGCCAGCAGTTCCGGGACATTGAACACCGGGGAGCTGTTTTTT
>-|TRBJ2-5|-|TRBV25-1
CASSVRGGQETQYF
TGTGCCAGCAGTGTCAGGGGAGGGCAAGAGACCCAGTACTTC
>TRBD2|TRBJ2-1|-|TRBV5-1
CASNPLAGGGDNEQFF
TGCGCCAGCAATCCTCTAGCGGGAGGCGGGGACAATGAGCAGTTCTTC
>-|TRBJ2-1|-|TRBV5-1
CASSLVVDEQFF
TGCGCCAGCAGCTTGGTAGTGGATGAGCAGTTCTTC
>-|TRBJ2-3|-|TRBV28
CASSLGECTQYF
TGTGCCAGCAGCCTAGGCGAGTGTACGCAGTATTTT
>TRBD2|TRBJ2-1|-|TRBV11-3
CASSLAGGGRDEQFF
TGTGCCAGCAGCCTGGCCGGGGGCGGGAGGGATGAGCAGTTCTTC
>TRBD2|TRBJ2-5|few|TRBV4-2
CASSHASGGANREETQYF
TGTGCCAGCAGCCATGCTAGCGGGGGGGCTAATAGAGAAGAGACCCAGTACTTC
>TRBD1|TRBJ1-1|-|TRBV5-1
CASSLGGQVDGTEAFF
TGCGCCAGCAGCTTGGGGGGACAGGTCGACGGCACTGAAGCTTTCTTT
>TRBD1|TRBJ1-1|-|TRBV12-5
CASGLSPNRGRTEAFF
TGTGCTAGTGGTTTGTCCCCCAACAGGGGACGGACTGAAGCTTTCTTT
>TRBD1|TRBJ1-5|-|TRBV7-6
CASSLHVGVGQASQPQHF
TGTGCCAGCAGCTTACACGTAGGGGTGGGACAGGCAAGTCAGCCCCAGCATTTT
>-|TRBJ1-1|few|TRBV2
CASSEIGGNEAFF
TGTGCCAGCAGTGAAATAGGGGGAAATGAAGCTTTCTTT
>-|TRBJ1-3|-|TRBV2
CASSAGLGRNTIYF
TGTGCCAGCAGCGCAGGACTCGGGAGAAACACCATATATTTT
>-|TRBJ2-7|-|TRBV29-1
CSVAERGEQYF
TGCAGCGTAGCCGAAAGGGGCGAGCAGTACTTC
>TRBD1|TRBJ1-1|-|TRBV19
CASGIKGQGDEAFF
TGTGCCAGTGGTATAAAGGGACAGGGAGATGAAGCTTTCTTT
>TRBD1|TRBJ2-7|-|TRBV2
CASRLGQGLLDEQYF
TGTGCCAGCAGACTCGGACAGGGACTGCTTGACGAGCAGTACTTC
>-|TRBJ1-1|once|TRBV5-1
CASTIQGNTEAFF
TGCGCCAGCACCATACAGGGAAACACTGAAGCTTTCTTT
>-|TRBJ2-1|-|TRBV6-4
CASSDSTGSGNEQFF
TGTGCCAGCAGTGACTCGACGGGGTCCGGTAATGAGCAGTTCTTC
>-|TRBJ2-7|-|TRBV4-1
CASSLDSPYEQYF
TGCGCCAGCAGCCTGGACAGTCCCTACGAGCAGTACTTC
>TRBD2|TRBJ2-1|-|TRBV7-3
CASSRGGSYNEQFF
TGTGCCAGCAGCCGCGGGGGGTCCTACAATGAGCAGTTCTTC
>-|TRBJ1-2|-|TRBV19
CASSPSGQNSDGYTF
TGTGCCAGTAGTCCATCCGGACAGAACTCAGATGGCTACACCTTC
>TRBD1|TRBJ2-1|-|TRBV2
CASSTTTTGDEQFF
TGTGCCAGCAGTACGACAACTACAGGGGATGAGCAGTTCTTC
>-|TRBJ1-5|few|TRBV6-1
CASSEGQVNQPQHF
TGTGCCAGCAGTGAAGGCCAGGTCAATCAGCCCCAGCATTTT
>-|TRBJ1-2|-|TRBV6-5
CASTSGYNGYTF
TGTGCCAGCACTTCAGGGTATAATGGCTACACCTTC
>-|TRBJ1-4|few|TRBV6-6
CASRVGGEKLFF
TGTGCCAGCAGGGTTGGGGGGGAAAAACTGTTTTTT
>-|TRBJ2-5|few|TRBV2
CASSRNVGGAQETQYF
TGTGCCAGCAGTAGGAACGTGGGAGGAGCCCAAGAGACCCAGTACTTC